The T cell receptor beta chain described here comes from a study of OX40 agonist ivuxolimab in advanced cancers. Study overall: Ivuxolimab, an agonistic anti-OX40 (CD134) antibody, was given to patients. General observations from the study: Some patients who did not respond also had low normalized T-cell clonal expansion. Partial responders receiving 0.1-3.0 mg/kg showed among the lowest clonal expansion.

Generated by immunoSEQ multiplex PCR, the TCRdb table keeps only in-frame clones and is missing some. In the table there are more than 80,000 clones, about 89% of which are singletons. As to this clone: What it binds is not known.

The germline gives CDR1 SGHRS, CDR2 YFSETQ. This CDR3 has 11 residues. Here the sequenced sample was CD4+ or CD8+ T cells sorted from blood, taken in a trial of the OX40 agonist ivuxolimab. This receptor was taken from an adult with an advanced solid tumor such as melanoma, head and neck, liver or kidney cancer. The rearrangement joins TRBV5-1 to TRBJ2-5; tentatively, D is TRBD1 (5 bases). The J call could be wrong; TRBJ2-7 is a better fit for the DNA end. The CDR3 reads CASSAGYEQYF. In DNA, the CDR3 is TGCGCCAGCAGCGCAGGGTACGAGCAGTACTTC.